The next 28 T cell receptor beta chains were all read from a single sample in a study of shared clonotypes between healthy human individuals (dated by TCRdb to about 2020). The library was prepared using the immunoSEQ multiplex PCR assay. TCRdb took this table from immuneACCESS and kept in-frame rearrangements with V and J called. Such tables lack part of the clones; where checked against another copy, unresolved V genes explain under half of the gap, and the rest is unexplained. In all, the sample holds some 2 million clones, and roughly 94% of those were seen once. The top ten constitute 0.1% to 0.15% of the sample. Specimen: naive CD4+ T cells sorted from blood. This sample's cell subset or site label indicates: CD45RA+ positively selected. These receptors came from a man between 18 and 29 years old in good health.

The chain carries TRBV6-1 and TRBJ1-1; D is uncertain. Germline V gene lookup returns CDR1 MNHNS and CDR2 SASEGT. V was clipped by 3 bases and J by 0 bases, with 11 bases between them. The CDR3 is 15 residues long. The DNA for the CDR3 is TGTGCCAGCAGTGAGGACCTAAATATGAACACTGAAGCTTTCTTT. Amino acid sequence: CASSEDLNMNTEAFF.

The chain links TRBV2 to TRBJ1-4; D gene uncertain. The germline V and J ends were trimmed by 7 bases and 0 bases, with 9 bases remaining between them. This CDR3 spans 14 amino acids. Germline V lookup: CDR1 SNHLY, CDR2 FYNNEI. The CDR3 bases are TGTGCCAGCACCCGCGCAACAACTAATGAAAAACTGTTTTTT. Its translation is CASTRATTNEKLFF.

V usage is TRBV7-2 and J usage is TRBJ2-4; maybe TRBD2 (5 bases). This CDR3 has 15 residues. V dropped 5 bases and J dropped 0 bases, with 11 bases sitting between them. In germline, CDR1 is SGHTA, CDR2 FQGNSA. This CDR3 reads CASSLPGVAKNIQYF. The CDR3 DNA sequence: TGTGCCAGCAGCCTTCCCGGGGTAGCCAAAAACATTCAGTACTTC.

The rearrangement uses TRBV12-5 and TRBJ1-1; D might be TRBD1 (6 bases). Germline CDR1 and CDR2: LGHNT and FRNRAP. V lost 6 bases and J lost 1, with 12 bases in between. The CDR3 extends over 14 amino acids. Written as DNA, the CDR3 is TGTGCTAGTGGCCCAGGGGCCCCGAACACTGAAGCTTTCTTT. This encodes CASGPGAPNTEAFF. The full variable domain, completed using reference TRBV12-5 and TRBJ1-1, is DARVTQTPRHKVTEMGQEVTMRCQPILGHNTVFWYRQTMMQGLELLAYFRNRAPLDDSGMPKDRFSAEMPDATLATLKIQPSEPRDSAVYFCASGPGAPNTEAFFGQGTRLTVV.

V usage is TRBV27 and J usage is TRBJ1-1; D gene ambiguous. CDR1 MNHEY and CDR2 SMNVEV come from the germline V gene (reference sequence). Trimming stripped 4 bases from V and 5 bases from J, with 17 bases between. CDR3 length: 15 residues. This chain's CDR3 is CASSSAQAYGTEAFF. CDR3 coding DNA: TGTGCCAGCAGTTCGGCCCAGGCATATGGGACTGAAGCTTTCTTT.

The CDR3 nucleotides are TGTGCCAGCAGCCAGGCGACAGGGCTGGAAGAGACCCAGTACTTC. This translates into CASSQATGLEETQYF. V and J are TRBV4-2 and TRBJ2-5; 7 bases align to TRBD1. This CDR3 is 15 amino acids long. Losses at the gene ends were 3 bases for V and 3 bases for J; bases not matched to a gene: 7. CDR1 and CDR2 from the germline V gene are LGHNA and YNFKEQ.

This chain connects TRBV7-9 to TRBJ2-7; D is ambiguous. Germline loops: CDR1 SEHNR, CDR2 FQNEAQ (reference sequence). This CDR3 region has 14 residues. The V end lost 1 base, the J end lost 2 bases, and 9 bases lay between the germline ends. The CDR3 bases are TGTGCCAGCAGCTTAGGCAAAGGGACCTACGAGCAGTACTTC. This codes for CASSLGKGTYEQYF.

As for this clone: This may be a read error, as it is one base from a much larger clone. As DNA, the CDR3 is TGCAGCGCTGGGGTTGTGGGCTATGGCTACACCTTC. It encodes CSAGVVGYGYTF. The genes are TRBV29-1 and TRBJ1-2, with D hard to call. Deletions cut 7 bases from V and 4 bases from J, with 13 bases between. The V gene's germline CDR1 is SQVTM and CDR2 ANQGSEA. The CDR3 is 12 residues long.

CDR3 sequence: CASSPEPGWRLTYNEQFF. The CDR3 DNA reads TGTGCCAGCAGCCCAGAACCAGGGTGGCGCCTTACCTACAATGAGCAGTTCTTC. The V and J genes are TRBV7-6 and TRBJ2-1; D is possibly TRBD1 (5 bases). Trimming stripped 5 bases from V and 2 bases from J, with 22 bases between. The CDR3 consists of 18 residues. CDR1 SGHVS and CDR2 FNYEAQ come from the germline V gene. Using reference TRBV7-6 and TRBJ2-1 for the parts outside the CDR3, the full variable domain is GAGVSQSPRYKVTKRGQDVALRCDPISGHVSLYWYRQALGQGPEFLTYFNYEAQQDKSGLPNDRFSAERPEGSISTLTIQRTEQRDSAMYRCASSPEPGWRLTYNEQFFGPGTRLTVL.

V gene TRBV7-3 combines with J gene TRBJ1-1; weak D call: TRBD1 (5 bases). Trimming removed 4 bases from V and 5 bases from J, with 11 bases in between. The CDR3 runs 13 residues. Germline assignment: CDR1 SGHTA and CDR2 FQGTGA. CDR3 loop: CASSSDGGTEAFF. The CDR3 DNA follows: TGTGCCAGCAGCTCCGATGGGGGAACTGAAGCTTTCTTT.

On this clone: A much bigger clone sits one base away, suggesting this may be a read error. The chain uses TRBV7-9 and TRBJ2-2; D ambiguous. The CDR3 sequence is 14 residues long. Germline loops: CDR1 SEHNR, CDR2 FQNEAQ (reference sequence). V was shortened by 5 bases and J by 1 base, with 8 bases between the two germline ends. The CDR3 region has the DNA TGTGCCAGCAGCCCTGTGGGGAACACCGGGGAGCTGTTTTTT. Protein: CASSPVGNTGELFF.

The chain links TRBV27 to TRBJ2-7; D is possibly TRBD1 or TRBD2 (5 bases each). This CDR3 comprises 15 residues. Per germline, CDR1 MNHEY and CDR2 SMNVEV (reference sequence). Trimming stripped 2 bases from V and 8 bases from J, with 19 bases between. CDR3 protein: CASSLHHSTGTQQYF. CDR3 in DNA: TGTGCCAGCAGTTTACACCACTCCACCGGGACCCAGCAGTACTTC.

This chain connects TRBV30 to TRBJ2-2, with D possibly being TRBD1 (5 bases). This CDR3 contains 15 residues. Germline V gene data show CDR1 as GTSNPN and CDR2 as SVGIG (reference sequence). The chain's CDR3 is CALNRAQVVTGELFF. The CDR3 DNA is TGTGCTCTCAATAGGGCACAGGTTGTCACCGGGGAGCTGTTTTTT.

This chain uses TRBV9 with TRBJ1-6, with TRBD1 as a possible D gene (6 bases). Trimming shortened V by 2 bases and J by 7 bases, and 16 bases separated the two germline ends. Germline loops: CDR1 SGDLS, CDR2 YYNGEE. The CDR3 consists of 16 residues. CDR3 region: CASSVLQGGGNSPLHF. In DNA, the CDR3 is TGTGCCAGCAGCGTTCTACAGGGTGGAGGGAATTCACCCCTCCACTTT.

The CDR3 reads CASTPNPSSGNTIYF. The DNA of the CDR3 is TGTGCCAGCACCCCCAACCCAAGCTCTGGAAACACCATATATTTT. The V call is TRBV7-2, the J call TRBJ1-3; unclear D gene. This CDR3 is built from 15 residues. CDR1 is SGHTA and CDR2 is FQGNSA in the germline V gene. V was pared by 7 bases and J by 0 bases, with 13 bases between.

The rearrangement links TRBV6-6 to TRBJ2-1; TRBD2 agrees at 10 bases. The junction had 2 bases not matched to a gene; V was cut back by 2 bases and J by 4 bases. Germline V CDR1 and CDR2: MNHNY, SVGAGI (reference sequence). The CDR3 consists of 15 residues. CDR3 protein: CASSYTSGNYNEQFF. The CDR3 DNA is TGTGCCAGCAGTTACACTAGCGGGAATTACAATGAGCAGTTCTTC.

The chain couples TRBV6-5 to TRBJ2-5; possible D gene TRBD1, 5 bases. CDR3 length: 13 residues. Germline values: CDR1 MNHEY, CDR2 SVGAGI. The ends were cut back, 3 bases at V and 7 bases at J, with 12 bases in the middle. The CDR3 bases are TGTGCCAGCAGTTATGTCCAGGGTGGGACCCAGTACTTC. Translation: CASSYVQGGTQYF.

DNA of the CDR3: TGTGCCAGCAGGTCGAATGGGGCCAACGTCCTGACTTTC. Protein sequence: CASRSNGANVLTF. The genes are TRBV2 and TRBJ2-6, with D hard to call. The CDR3 runs 13 residues. Germline CDR1 reads SNHLY; CDR2 reads FYNNEI. V shed 6 bases and J shed 3 bases, with 6 bases lying between them.

CDR3 in amino acids: CASSSNSQGAIGNTIYF. The CDR3 DNA reads as TGCGCCAGCAGCTCTAATTCACAGGGGGCGATTGGAAACACCATATATTTT. V and J are TRBV5-1 and TRBJ1-3; 9 nucleotides align to TRBD1. The CDR3 length is 17 residues. The trim removed 3 bases at V and 3 bases at J, leaving 10 bases unmatched. Per germline, CDR1 SGHRS and CDR2 YFSETQ.

The rearrangement links TRBV28 to TRBJ1-2; 11 nucleotides line up with TRBD1. CDR1 is MDHEN and CDR2 is SYDVKM in the germline V gene. V lost 10 bases and J lost 6; bases outside the gene matches: 10. CDR3 length: 14 residues. The DNA for the CDR3 is TGTGCCACCGGTGGCGGGACAGGGGGGAATGGCTACACCTTC. The encoded protein is CATGGGTGGNGYTF.

This chain connects TRBV10-3 to TRBJ1-2; D gene unclear. From germline, CDR1 is ENHRY and CDR2 SYGVKD. The CDR3 runs to 11 residues. V was cut by 3 bases and J by 6 bases, with 5 bases left in between. Here the CDR3 reads CAISDFDGYTF. The CDR3, as DNA: TGTGCCATCAGTGATTTCGATGGCTACACCTTC.

In the case of this clone: Other DNA sequences in the same sample also yield this CDR3. The chain uses TRBV28 and TRBJ1-2; D gene uncertain. This CDR3 is 13 amino acids long. In germline, CDR1 is MDHEN, CDR2 SYDVKM. V was trimmed by 2 bases and J by 5 bases, leaving 9 bases between them. The CDR3: CASSLTGGYGYTF. CDR3 DNA: TGTGCCAGCAGTTTAACGGGCGGGTATGGCTACACCTTC.

V usage is TRBV6-1 and J usage is TRBJ2-6; D is unresolved. The CDR3 extends over 14 amino acids. CDR1 is MNHNS, CDR2 SASEGT, per germline. The germline V and J ends were trimmed by 3 bases and 2 bases, with 5 bases remaining between them. CDR3 sequence reads: CASSEAAGANVLTF. Here the CDR3 DNA reads TGTGCCAGCAGTGAGGCGGCTGGGGCCAACGTCCTGACTTTC.

This chain joins TRBV5-1 and TRBJ1-4; 9 bases agree with TRBD1. The J segment lost 8 bases and the V segment lost 4 bases, leaving 6 bases of the junction unmatched. The CDR3 extends over 14 amino acids. The germline CDR1 and CDR2 sequences are SGHRS and YFSETQ. CDR3 DNA: TGCGCCAGCAGCGGGGGACAGGGCGGAGAAAAACTGTTTTTT. It codes for CASSGGQGGEKLFF.

The chain has TRBV6-1 and TRBJ2-6, with a possible D match to TRBD1 (5 bases). Trimming left V 5 bases short and J 1 base short, with 9 bases between. Germline CDR1 is MNHNS and CDR2 is SASEGT. This CDR3 is built from 15 residues. CDR3 sequence: CASSPGFSGANVLTF. CDR3 nucleotides: TGTGCCAGCAGTCCAGGGTTTTCTGGGGCCAACGTCCTGACTTTC.

A note on this clone: A junction boundary mismatches the germline segment, possibly from a read error. V gene TRBV11-2 combines with J gene TRBJ2-1, with a possible D match to TRBD1 (5 bases). Germline-derived CDR1 and CDR2 are SGHAT and FQNNGV. This CDR3 is built from 17 residues. CDR3 sequence: CASSLDIGAGSLNAQFF. DNA of the CDR3: TGTGCCAGCAGCTTAGATATCGGAGCAGGGTCCCTCAATGCGCAGTTCTTC. The full variable domain, its missing parts supplied by reference TRBV11-2 and TRBJ2-1, is EAGVAQSPRYKIIEKRQSVAFWCNPISGHATLYWYQQILGQGPKLLIQFQNNGVVDDSQLPKDRFSAERLKGVDSTLKIQPAKLEDSAVYLCASSLDIGAGSLNAQFFGPGTRLTVL.

The V and J genes are TRBV9 and TRBJ1-2, with D unclear. The CDR3 runs 14 residues. The germline V and J ends were trimmed by 0 bases and 4 bases, with 10 bases remaining between them. Germline lookup yields CDR1 SGDLS and CDR2 YYNGEE. CDR3 DNA sequence: TGTGCCAGCAGCGTAGGAGGGCTTCCCTATGGCTACACCTTC. Its protein is CASSVGGLPYGYTF.

This clone was found once. The sample has other DNA sequences that encode this CDR3 too. V usage is TRBV6-1 and J usage is TRBJ1-6; D might be TRBD1 (6 bases). V lost 6 bases and J lost 8, with 11 bases in between. Germline loops: CDR1 MNHNS, CDR2 SASEGT. The length of the CDR3 is 13 residues. The CDR3 DNA reads TGTGCCAGCAGACAGGGTATCGATTCACCCCTCCACTTT. Its protein is CASRQGIDSPLHF.